This record looks at one T cell receptor (beta chain) sequence and its context. Its specific antigen is unknown. Base quality data are lacking; no much larger clone is found one base away. V was cut back by 4 bases and J by 6 bases, leaving a gap of 16 bases between them. CDR1 and CDR2, looked up from the germline V gene, are SNHLY and FYNNEI. The CDR3 covers 15 residues, taking in both the cysteine and the phenylalanine. Of all the DNA, just the CDR3 is kept, 45 bases in frame from base 1. This specimen comes from a study of blood T cell repertoires in COVID-19 (dated by TCRdb to the early 2020s). As for the study more broadly: Samples covering the acute and convalescent phases of COVID-19 were provided by collaborators in the United States, Italy and Spain. The material from the prospective study consisted of cDNA or gDNA derived from T cells, B-cell-depleted T cells, or PBMCs. The dataset comprised deeply sampled blood TCRbeta repertoires from subjects exposed to, actively infected with, or recovered from COVID-19. The repertoires were made available in a free public database intended to serve as a resource for research on the immune response to SARS-CoV-2. Samples came from the ongoing ImmuneRACE study (first 160 participants) plus 1,254 subjects from 6 global collaborators. Sample metadata almost always included a de-identified subject ID, COVID-19 status, age in years and sex. Where available, HLA class I and class II types were taken from metadata supplied by the sample provider and were not determined by assay-based typing.

General findings and caveats noted by the study authors: Clinical and demographic metadata were provided uncurated, with the amount varying by source and participant.

TCRbeta CDR3 regions were amplified from genomic DNA by means of the immunoSEQ Assay, a bias-controlled multiplex PCR. The study's processing was this. Within the assay, amplification of reference gene primers was used to estimate how many nucleated cells each sample contained. Sequence reads were collapsed and filtered to measure the absolute abundance of every unique TCRbeta CDR3 rearrangement. For each sample, productive Simpson clonality was calculated as the square root of Simpson's diversity index over productive rearrangements. TCRdb holds this immuneACCESS table with in-frame rearrangements only. Some clones are missing; in checked studies, unresolved V genes explain under half, and the rest has no known cause. V and J calls and clone size follow that table, whereas D and trimming were derived from the DNA. In all, the sample holds 380,000 or so clones, and 88% of those were seen once. The leading ten clones occupy 2% to 2.5% of the sample.

In the prospective study, participants were 18 to 89 years old, resided in approximately 25 geographic areas of the United States, and were enrolled through a virtual design. To assign participants to cohorts, the prospective study relied on clinical history that participants themselves reported in a screening survey and a study questionnaire. In the prospective study, whole blood, serum and a nasopharyngeal or oropharyngeal swab were collected from each participant by mobile phlebotomists. Additional blood draws and questionnaires over an approximately 2-month period could optionally be provided by prospective study participants. Blood samples from the prospective study were shipped frozen or at room temperature prior to DNA extraction.

This clonotype was sampled from a woman aged 40 to 55 with acute COVID-19. The chain employs TRBV2 and TRBJ2-1, with a weak D call of TRBD1 (6 bases match). The specimen was PBMCs or T cells enriched from blood (not recorded which). The encoded CDR3 is CASSATGQNGNEQFF. At the DNA level, the sequence is TGTGCCAGCAGTGCAACAGGGCAGAATGGCAATGAGCAGTTCTTC. Supplemented by the reference TRBV2 and TRBJ2-1 proteins around the CDR3, the complete variable domain is EPEVTQTPSHQVTQMGQEVILRCVPISNHLYFYWYRQILGQKVEFLVSFYNNEISEKSEIFDDQFSVERPDGSNFTLKIRSTKLEDSAMYFCASSATGQNGNEQFFGPGTRLTVL.